These T cell receptor beta chains were read from a single sample in a study of response to subunit inactivated influenza vaccine. TCRdb recomputed calls from the RT-PCR reads with MiXCR, one row per CDR3 protein. Among around 470,000 distinct CDR3 sequences listed, roughly 7.6% were seen once. The specimen was PBMCs from blood, collected around 25 months after vaccination. The receptors were sampled from a man aged 50 to 69 who received an inactivated influenza vaccine. Each CDR3 is given with its conserved first and last residue. The D gene is left open where the match is weak. Not every row has a clone size; where given, it reads once, few, many or a size class.

D gene: TRBD1
CDR3 length: 16
J gene: TRBJ2-2
clone size: few
V gene: TRBV6-1
CDR3 protein: CASSTRTGGNTGELFF
CDR3 DNA: TGTGCCAGCAGTACACGGACAGGGGGCAACACCGGGGAGCTGTTTTTT

D gene: TRBD1
CDR3 length: 16
J gene: TRBJ1-3
clone size: NA
V gene: TRBV18
CDR3 protein: CASSLSGTALGNTIYF
CDR3 DNA: TGTGCCAGCTCGCTTTCCGGGACAGCCCTCGGAAACACCATATATTTT

D gene: TRBD2
CDR3 length: 19
J gene: TRBJ2-5
clone size: few
V gene: TRBV7-8
CDR3 protein: CASSPFRPSSGGAVETQYF
CDR3 DNA: TGTGCCAGCAGCCCGTTCCGTCCCTCTAGCGGGGGGGCCGTGGAGACCCAGTACTTC

D gene: TRBD1
CDR3 length: 15
J gene: TRBJ2-7
clone size: few
V gene: TRBV9
CDR3 protein: CASSPDRGRSYEQYF
CDR3 DNA: TGTGCCAGCAGTCCCGACAGGGGCAGATCCTACGAGCAGTACTTC

D gene: NA
CDR3 length: 15
J gene: TRBJ1-5
clone size: NA
V gene: TRBV6-2/TRBV6-3
CDR3 protein: CASSARGGSGQPQHF
CDR3 DNA: TGTGCCAGCTCGGCGAGAGGGGGATCGGGCCAGCCCCAGCATTTT

D gene: NA
CDR3 length: 13
J gene: TRBJ2-1
clone size: few
V gene: TRBV29-1
CDR3 protein: CSVEGVAYNEQFF
CDR3 DNA: TGCAGCGTTGAAGGGGTCGCCTACAATGAGCAGTTCTTC

D gene: NA
CDR3 length: 15
J gene: TRBJ1-1
clone size: NA
V gene: TRBV7-9
CDR3 protein: CASSLALGGDTEAFF
CDR3 DNA: TGTGCCAGCAGCTTAGCGCTTGGGGGTGACACTGAAGCTTTCTTT

D gene: NA
CDR3 length: 14
J gene: TRBJ1-4
clone size: many
V gene: TRBV6-1
CDR3 protein: CASSPRGWNEKLFF
CDR3 DNA: TGTGCCAGCAGTCCTCGTGGTTGGAATGAAAAACTGTTTTTT

D gene: TRBD1
CDR3 length: 18
J gene: TRBJ2-3
clone size: many
V gene: TRBV11-3
CDR3 protein: CASSLSTSTGGAIDTQYF
CDR3 DNA: TGTGCCAGCAGCTTATCCACCTCGACAGGGGGCGCCATAGATACGCAGTATTTT

D gene: TRBD1
CDR3 length: 17
J gene: TRBJ2-1
clone size: few
V gene: TRBV11-2
CDR3 protein: CASRSPKRDRDLNEQFF
CDR3 DNA: TGTGCCAGCAGATCTCCAAAGCGGGACAGGGATCTCAATGAGCAGTTCTTC

D gene: NA
CDR3 length: 15
J gene: TRBJ2-2
clone size: few
V gene: TRBV27
CDR3 protein: CASSLFEPNTGELFF
CDR3 DNA: TGTGCCAGCAGTTTATTCGAACCCAACACCGGGGAGCTGTTTTTT

D gene: TRBD1
CDR3 length: 14
J gene: TRBJ2-2
clone size: NA
V gene: TRBV5-8
CDR3 protein: CASKQGANTGELFF
CDR3 DNA: TGTGCCAGTAAACAGGGGGCAAACACCGGGGAGCTGTTTTTT

D gene: NA
CDR3 length: 16
J gene: TRBJ1-2
clone size: NA
V gene: TRBV5-1
CDR3 protein: CASSLEGGQSNYGYTF
CDR3 DNA: TGCGCCAGCAGCTTGGAAGGTGGACAGTCTAACTATGGCTACACCTTC

D gene: NA
CDR3 length: 16
J gene: TRBJ2-3
clone size: many
V gene: TRBV5-1
CDR3 protein: CASSITALGGTDTQYF
CDR3 DNA: TGCGCCAGCAGCATTACAGCCCTAGGTGGCACAGATACGCAGTATTTT

D gene: TRBD2
CDR3 length: 16
J gene: TRBJ2-5
clone size: NA
V gene: TRBV5-4
CDR3 protein: CASSSGAGGLQETQYF
CDR3 DNA: TGTGCCAGCAGCTCGGGCGCGGGGGGGCTCCAAGAGACCCAGTACTTC

D gene: NA
CDR3 length: 14
J gene: TRBJ1-1
clone size: many
V gene: TRBV6-2/TRBV6-3
CDR3 protein: CASSYHPQGSEAFF
CDR3 DNA: TGTGCCAGCAGTTACCACCCACAGGGCTCTGAAGCTTTCTTT

D gene: NA
CDR3 length: 14
J gene: TRBJ2-2
clone size: few
V gene: TRBV5-1
CDR3 protein: CASSRDWRPGELFF
CDR3 DNA: TGCGCCAGCAGCCGGGACTGGCGTCCCGGGGAGCTGTTTTTT

D gene: TRBD1
CDR3 length: 14
J gene: TRBJ1-2
clone size: few
V gene: TRBV3-1
CDR3 protein: CASTPPDRRGGYTF
CDR3 DNA: TGTGCCAGCACCCCCCCGGACAGGAGGGGTGGCTACACCTTC

D gene: TRBD2
CDR3 length: 17
J gene: TRBJ2-1
clone size: few
V gene: TRBV7-2
CDR3 protein: CASSFFLLAGPGDEQFF
CDR3 DNA: TGTGCCAGCAGCTTTTTTTTGCTAGCGGGGCCTGGGGATGAGCAGTTCTTC

D gene: TRBD1
CDR3 length: 13
J gene: TRBJ2-5
clone size: many
V gene: TRBV5-1
CDR3 protein: CASSPTGEETQYF
CDR3 DNA: TGCGCCAGCAGCCCGACAGGGGAAGAGACCCAGTACTTC

D gene: NA
CDR3 length: 14
J gene: TRBJ1-1
clone size: many
V gene: TRBV20-1
CDR3 protein: CSASTWGTNTEAFF
CDR3 DNA: TGCAGTGCTAGTACTTGGGGTACGAACACTGAAGCTTTCTTT

D gene: NA
CDR3 length: 15
J gene: TRBJ1-1
clone size: many
V gene: TRBV27
CDR3 protein: CASSLYGRMNTEAFF
CDR3 DNA: TGTGCCAGCAGTTTATACGGGAGGATGAACACTGAAGCTTTCTTT

D gene: TRBD1
CDR3 length: 12
J gene: TRBJ1-2
clone size: few
V gene: TRBV20-1
CDR3 protein: CSATGGSYGYTF
CDR3 DNA: TGCAGTGCTACAGGGGGCTCCTATGGCTACACCTTC

D gene: TRBD2
CDR3 length: 16
J gene: TRBJ2-5
clone size: few
V gene: TRBV10-3
CDR3 protein: CAISKRLAGGGETQYF
CDR3 DNA: TGTGCCATCAGCAAGAGACTAGCGGGAGGCGGTGAGACCCAGTACTTC

D gene: NA
CDR3 length: 12
J gene: TRBJ2-3
clone size: many
V gene: TRBV13
CDR3 protein: CASRAGFDTQYF
CDR3 DNA: TGTGCCAGCAGGGCTGGTTTTGATACGCAGTATTTT

D gene: NA
CDR3 length: 12
J gene: TRBJ2-7
clone size: NA
V gene: TRBV7-2
CDR3 protein: CASSIGHYEQYF
CDR3 DNA: TGTGCCAGCAGCATTGGACACTACGAGCAGTACTTC

D gene: NA
CDR3 length: 13
J gene: TRBJ2-7
clone size: many
V gene: TRBV7-6
CDR3 protein: CASSLEGGGEQYF
CDR3 DNA: TGTGCCAGCAGCTTAGAGGGAGGGGGCGAGCAGTACTTC

D gene: NA
CDR3 length: 16
J gene: TRBJ2-7
clone size: many
V gene: TRBV10-3
CDR3 protein: CAISDTLGGSGEEQYF
CDR3 DNA: TGTGCCATCAGTGATACTCTTGGGGGATCAGGTGAAGAGCAGTACTTC

D gene: TRBD2
CDR3 length: 17
J gene: TRBJ2-5
clone size: NA
V gene: TRBV20-1
CDR3 protein: CSVIPGLAHLGVETQYF
CDR3 DNA: TGCAGTGTGATACCGGGACTAGCCCATTTGGGGGTAGAGACCCAGTACTTC

D gene: TRBD1
CDR3 length: 14
J gene: TRBJ2-2
clone size: many
V gene: TRBV20-1
CDR3 protein: CSAGQGANTGELFF
CDR3 DNA: TGCAGTGCCGGACAGGGCGCGAACACCGGGGAGCTGTTTTTT

D gene: TRBD2
CDR3 length: 15
J gene: TRBJ2-1
clone size: NA
V gene: TRBV6-1
CDR3 protein: CASRERGVSYNEQFF
CDR3 DNA: TGTGCCAGCCGTGAGCGGGGGGTCTCCTACAATGAGCAGTTCTTC

D gene: NA
CDR3 length: 12
J gene: TRBJ1-2
clone size: many
V gene: TRBV29-1
CDR3 protein: CSVVGRFYGYTF
CDR3 DNA: TGCAGCGTTGTAGGACGATTCTATGGCTACACCTTC

D gene: TRBD2
CDR3 length: 16
J gene: TRBJ2-1
clone size: many
V gene: TRBV7-7
CDR3 protein: CASSPSGTSAYNEQFF
CDR3 DNA: TGTGCTAGCAGCCCATCCGGGACTAGCGCTTACAATGAGCAGTTCTTC

D gene: NA
CDR3 length: 14
J gene: TRBJ2-3
clone size: many
V gene: TRBV5-1
CDR3 protein: CASSPGTNSDTQYF
CDR3 DNA: TGCGCCAGCAGTCCCGGGACGAACTCAGATACGCAGTATTTT

D gene: NA
CDR3 length: 15
J gene: TRBJ2-7
clone size: NA
V gene: TRBV20-1
CDR3 protein: CSADALDRISYEQYF
CDR3 DNA: TGCAGTGCTGACGCTTTGGACAGAATCTCCTACGAGCAGTACTTC

D gene: NA
CDR3 length: 16
J gene: TRBJ2-2
clone size: many
V gene: TRBV29-1
CDR3 protein: CSVELRQGLGTGELFF
CDR3 DNA: TGCAGCGTTGAATTGAGGCAGGGGCTCGGCACCGGGGAGCTGTTTTTT

D gene: TRBD2
CDR3 length: 15
J gene: TRBJ2-3
clone size: few
V gene: TRBV27
CDR3 protein: CASSLIGRSTDTQYF
CDR3 DNA: TGTGCCAGCAGTTTAATCGGGAGGAGCACAGATACGCAGTATTTT

D gene: TRBD2
CDR3 length: 14
J gene: TRBJ2-7
clone size: few
V gene: TRBV11-2
CDR3 protein: CASSLVRTSYEQYF
CDR3 DNA: TGTGCCAGCAGCTTAGTTCGGACTAGCTACGAGCAGTACTTC

D gene: NA
CDR3 length: 17
J gene: TRBJ2-2
clone size: NA
V gene: TRBV3-1
CDR3 protein: CASSQGTIKISSGELFF
CDR3 DNA: TGTGCCAGCAGCCAAGGGACTATCAAGATCTCGTCCGGGGAGCTGTTTTTT

D gene: NA
CDR3 length: 13
J gene: TRBJ2-1
clone size: NA
V gene: TRBV25-1
CDR3 protein: CASSEYGRNEQFF
CDR3 DNA: TGTGCCAGCAGTGAATATGGACGCAATGAGCAGTTCTTC

D gene: TRBD1
CDR3 length: 17
J gene: TRBJ2-2
clone size: few
V gene: TRBV12-3/TRBV12-4
CDR3 protein: CASSLGWDSFYTGELFF
CDR3 DNA: TGTGCCAGCAGTTTAGGGTGGGACAGCTTTTACACCGGGGAGCTGTTTTTT

D gene: NA
CDR3 length: 15
J gene: TRBJ2-2
clone size: NA
V gene: TRBV19
CDR3 protein: CASSIGGRNTGELFF
CDR3 DNA: TGTGCCAGTAGTATAGGAGGTCGGAACACCGGGGAGCTGTTTTTT

D gene: TRBD2
CDR3 length: 16
J gene: TRBJ2-5
clone size: few
V gene: TRBV15
CDR3 protein: CATSRGLAGGKETQYF
CDR3 DNA: TGTGCCACCAGCAGGGGTCTAGCGGGGGGAAAAGAGACCCAGTACTTC

D gene: TRBD2
CDR3 length: 15
J gene: TRBJ2-1
clone size: few
V gene: TRBV4-3
CDR3 protein: CASSQVASGSNEQFF
CDR3 DNA: TGCGCCAGCAGCCAAGTTGCTAGCGGGAGCAATGAGCAGTTCTTC

D gene: TRBD2
CDR3 length: 14
J gene: TRBJ2-2
clone size: few
V gene: TRBV2
CDR3 protein: CASGAGVLVGELFF
CDR3 DNA: TGTGCCAGCGGAGCGGGAGTTCTGGTCGGGGAGCTGTTTTTT

D gene: TRBD1
CDR3 length: 14
J gene: TRBJ1-6
clone size: few
V gene: TRBV6-1
CDR3 protein: CASSETGRGSPLHF
CDR3 DNA: TGTGCCAGCAGTGAGACAGGGAGGGGCTCACCCCTCCACTTT

D gene: TRBD1
CDR3 length: 16
J gene: TRBJ2-7
clone size: few
V gene: TRBV4-3
CDR3 protein: CASSRSPGQGYYEQYF
CDR3 DNA: TGCGCCAGCAGCCGGAGCCCGGGACAGGGTTACTACGAGCAGTACTTC

D gene: TRBD1
CDR3 length: 14
J gene: TRBJ2-7
clone size: few
V gene: TRBV6-2/TRBV6-3
CDR3 protein: CASRRQGASLEQYF
CDR3 DNA: TGTGCCAGCAGGCGGCAGGGGGCGTCTCTCGAGCAGTACTTC

D gene: TRBD2
CDR3 length: 13
J gene: TRBJ2-1
clone size: many
V gene: TRBV20-1
CDR3 protein: CSARGRGDNEQFF
CDR3 DNA: TGCAGTGCTAGGGGTCGGGGGGACAATGAGCAGTTCTTC

D gene: TRBD2
CDR3 length: 14
J gene: TRBJ2-1
clone size: many
V gene: TRBV7-9
CDR3 protein: CASSFGGGYNEQFF
CDR3 DNA: TGTGCCAGCAGCTTTGGCGGGGGCTACAATGAGCAGTTCTTC

D gene: TRBD1
CDR3 length: 14
J gene: TRBJ2-7
clone size: NA
V gene: TRBV6-1
CDR3 protein: CASSRDRVPYEQYF
CDR3 DNA: TGTGCCAGCAGTAGGGACAGGGTTCCCTACGAGCAGTACTTC

D gene: TRBD2
CDR3 length: 14
J gene: TRBJ2-7
clone size: few
V gene: TRBV19
CDR3 protein: CASSIASGEYEQYF
CDR3 DNA: TGTGCCAGTAGTATAGCTAGCGGGGAATACGAGCAGTACTTC

D gene: TRBD1
CDR3 length: 15
J gene: TRBJ2-5
clone size: many
V gene: TRBV28
CDR3 protein: CASSLPGTGGETQYF
CDR3 DNA: TGTGCCAGCAGTCTACCGGGGACAGGAGGGGAGACCCAGTACTTC

D gene: TRBD1
CDR3 length: 14
J gene: TRBJ2-3
clone size: few
V gene: TRBV5-6
CDR3 protein: CASSGAGGRDTQYF
CDR3 DNA: TGTGCCAGCAGCGGGGCAGGGGGAAGGGATACGCAGTATTTT

D gene: TRBD2
CDR3 length: 16
J gene: TRBJ2-1
clone size: many
V gene: TRBV4-2
CDR3 protein: CASSQEATSGRNEQFF
CDR3 DNA: TGTGCCAGCAGCCAAGAAGCGACTAGCGGGAGGAATGAGCAGTTCTTC

D gene: NA
CDR3 length: 16
J gene: TRBJ1-5
clone size: NA
V gene: TRBV11-2
CDR3 protein: CASSLGSALENQPQHF
CDR3 DNA: TGTGCCAGCAGCTTGGGCTCGGCACTTGAAAATCAGCCCCAGCATTTT

D gene: NA
CDR3 length: 15
J gene: TRBJ2-5
clone size: NA
V gene: TRBV5-1
CDR3 protein: CASSSSFQGPGTQYF
CDR3 DNA: TGCGCCAGCAGCTCCTCCTTCCAGGGTCCAGGGACCCAGTACTTC